This TCR beta chain was documented in a study of cytomegalovirus exposure and HLA in healthy donors. Study-level background: Among a few hundred genotyped donors, about 83% fell in the Caucasian-associated ancestry cluster.

Trimming at V came to 5 bases and at J to 10 bases, leaving 11 bases not matched to a gene. Germline CDR1 and CDR2: SGHAT and FQNNGV. This CDR3 spans 14 amino acids. The study ran its PCR with 60 Vbeta and 13 Jbeta primers. Profiling relied on immunoSEQ multiplex PCR, and the TCRdb table lists in-frame clones only, not all of them. The repertoire holds tens of thousands of clones, with nearly 70% as singletons. The chain employs TRBV11-2 and TRBJ1-3; 7 bases agree with TRBD1. The receptor comes from a woman aged 50 to 60 in good health and CMV-seropositive. The sequencing sample was made of PBMCs. CDR3 DNA sequence: TGTGCCAGCAGCGCCCAAAGACAGGGAACAACCATATATTTT. Its translation: CASSAQRQGTTIYF. The full variable domain, its missing parts supplied by reference TRBV11-2 and TRBJ1-3, is EAGVAQSPRYKIIEKRQSVAFWCNPISGHATLYWYQQILGQGPKLLIQFQNNGVVDDSQLPKDRFSAERLKGVDSTLKIQPAKLEDSAVYLCASSAQRQGTTIYFGEGSWLTVV.